This T cell receptor (beta chain) emerged from a study of blood T cell repertoires in COVID-19. Measured with immunoSEQ multiplex PCR; TCRdb has only the in-frame clones, and not every one. The profile shows 350,000 to 500,000 clones, 70% to 90% of them singletons. The J segment lost 5 bases and the V segment lost 1 base, leaving 5 bases of the junction unmatched. The CDR3 has 15 residues. Germline V gene sequence: CDR1 SEHNR, CDR2 FQNEAQ (reference sequence). The receptor's source is a woman aged 18-29 years who had been exposed to COVID-19. The V call is TRBV7-9, the J call TRBJ1-2; 9 bases align to TRBD1. The sequenced material came from PBMCs or T cells enriched from blood (not recorded which). The CDR3 protein is CASSLDRTGAYGYTF. The CDR3 nucleotides are TGTGCCAGCAGCTTAGACCGGACAGGGGCGTATGGCTACACCTTC.